Listed below are T cell receptor beta chains from one sample, sequenced in a study of OX40 agonist ivuxolimab in advanced cancers. The assay was immunoSEQ multiplex PCR, and TCRdb's table has in-frame clones only and misses some. Of some 58,000 clones in the sample, approximately 84% were seen once. Material: CD4+ or CD8+ T cells sorted from blood, obtained in a trial of the OX40 agonist ivuxolimab. Receptors were obtained from an adult with an advanced solid tumor such as melanoma, head and neck, liver or kidney cancer. The CDR3 runs from the conserved cysteine through the conserved F or W. The D gene is left open where the match is weak. Where a row states a size, it is once, few, many or the class of an expanded clone; other rows omit it.

>.|TRBV30|TRBJ1-2|.
TGTGCCTGGAGTTTGGACAAGTTCTATGGCTACACCTTC
CAWSLDKFYGYTF
>.|TRBV7-9|TRBJ2-3|.
TGTGCCAGCAGCTTAGCGCTAAATACGCAGTATTTT
CASSLALNTQYF
>.|TRBV7-3|TRBJ1-1|.
TGTGCCAGCAGCTTAATGAGCGTCATGAACACTGAAGCTTTCTTT
CASSLMSVMNTEAFF
>TRBD1|TRBV18|TRBJ1-1|medium-sized
TGTGCCAGCTCACCACACGGGGGACAGAGGAACACTGAAGCTTTCTTT
CASSPHGGQRNTEAFF
>.|TRBV7-6|TRBJ1-4|.
TGTGCCAGCAGCTTACCTGGGAATGAAAAACTGTTTTTT
CASSLPGNEKLFF
>TRBD2|TRBV18|TRBJ2-7|.
TGTGCCAGCTCAACCGGACTAGTCTCCTACGAGCAGTACTTC
CASSTGLVSYEQYF
>TRBD2|TRBV9|TRBJ2-7|.
TGTGCCAGCAGCGCGACTAGCGGGGGCTACGAGCAGTACTTC
CASSATSGGYEQYF
>.|TRBV9|TRBJ2-2|.
TGTGCCAGCAGCGCCTACCAAGGACCTAGAATTGCCGGGGAGCTGTTTTTT
CASSAYQGPRIAGELFF
>.|TRBV7-6|TRBJ2-7|.
TGTGCCAGCAGCTTGGGCGGGACGCCAAGGGAGCAGTACTTC
CASSLGGTPREQYF
>TRBD1|TRBV28|TRBJ1-5|.
TGTGCCAGCATAGAGGGGGCAGGGTTGAGCAATCAGCCCCAGCATTTT
CASIEGAGLSNQPQHF
>.|TRBV6-5|TRBJ2-5|medium-sized
TGTGCCAGCAGAGGAGGCAGGGAGACCCAGTACTTC
CASRGGRETQYF
>TRBD2|TRBV15|TRBJ2-7|few
TGTGCCACCAGCAGAGGGAGCGGGGGTCGTTACGAGCAGTACTTC
CATSRGSGGRYEQYF
>.|TRBV19|TRBJ1-2|.
TGTGCCACCTTGGAAACTGGACGGACATCTGTTCGTTGGGGCTACACCTTC
CATLETGRTSVRWGYTF
>TRBD1|TRBV2|TRBJ2-6|.
TGTGCCAGCATCGCCGACAGGGATGGGGCCAACGTCCTGACTTTC
CASIADRDGANVLTF
>.|TRBV19|TRBJ2-7|few
TGTGCCAGTGATTCCCGGGCTGGAGGGGTCGGCGAGCAGTACTTC
CASDSRAGGVGEQYF
>.|TRBV19|TRBJ2-3|once
TGTGCCAGTAAAAGTGGGGGGACCGGAGCAGATACGCAGTATTTT
CASKSGGTGADTQYF
>TRBD2|TRBV7-9|TRBJ2-7|.
TGTGCCAGCAGCTCCCCTGTGGTAGCGGGAGGGGGCTCCTACGAGCAGTACTTC
CASSSPVVAGGGSYEQYF
>TRBD1|TRBV5-4|TRBJ2-6|.
TGTGCCAGCAGCTTGCACACAGGGGGTTCTCCAAACTCTGGGGCCAACGTCCTGACTTTC
CASSLHTGGSPNSGANVLTF
>.|TRBV18|TRBJ2-3|.
TGTGCCAGCTCACCCCCCCGGGCGGTAGATACGCAGTATTTT
CASSPPRAVDTQYF
>TRBD2|TRBV7-3|TRBJ2-2|once
TGTGCCAGCAGCTCGGGACTAGCGGGACCCATCGCCGGGGAGCTGTTTTTT
CASSSGLAGPIAGELFF
>TRBD2|TRBV5-5|TRBJ2-7|once
TGTGCCAGCAGCGCGGCGGGACTAGTGGGTAGCGAGCAGTACTTC
CASSAAGLVGSEQYF